The present T cell receptor beta chain was sequenced within a study of blood T cell repertoires in COVID-19. About the study: From the United States, Italy and Spain came samples of acute and convalescent COVID-19.

The assay was immunoSEQ multiplex PCR, and TCRdb's table has in-frame clones only and misses some. The sample has around 250,000 clones, 85% seen once. Germline trimming cut 4 bases from V and 8 bases from J; bases unmatched to any gene: 11. CDR3 length: 16 amino acids. Germline loops: CDR1 LGHDT, CDR2 YNNKEL (reference sequence). Source material: PBMCs or T cells enriched from blood (not recorded which). This clonotype originated in a woman aged 50 to 60 with acute COVID-19. The V gene is TRBV3-1 (or the pseudogene TRBV3-2), the J gene TRBJ2-1; 10 bases match TRBD2. CDR3 DNA sequence: TGTGCCAGCAGCCCTGGTTGGCTAGCGGGGGAGGATGAGCAGTTCTTC. Translated, it gives CASSPGWLAGEDEQFF.